The 9 T cell receptor beta chains given below trace back to one sample, sequenced in a study of neurological immune-mediated disorders. MiXCR, run by TCRdb on the 5' RACE reads, gives a single entry per CDR3 protein. This table has about 18,000 distinct CDR3 sequences, 27% appearing once. The sequenced material came from PBMCs. The receptors here all came from a man in his fifties with HTLV-1-associated myelopathy (HAM/TSP).

This chain links TRBV3-1 with TRBJ2-7; a weak D match, TRBD2 (5 bases). Germline CDR1 and CDR2: LGHDT and YNNKEL (reference sequence). CDR3 length: 13 amino acids. V gave up 4 bases and J gave up 4 bases, with 11 bases separating them. CDR3 DNA sequence: TGTGCCAGCAGCCTCACCGAGGGTTACGAGCAGTACTTC. It is translated as CASSLTEGYEQYF.

The genes are TRBV20-1 and TRBJ2-7, with TRBD1 matching over 9 bases. Germline CDR1 DFQATT, CDR2 SNEGSKA (reference sequence). V dropped 6 bases and J dropped 3; count of bases not matched to a gene: 6. CDR3 size: 13 residues. The CDR3 loop reads CSATPGQGYEQYF. The CDR3 bases are TGCAGTGCGACACCGGGACAGGGCTACGAGCAGTACTTC.

This clonotype was detected only a few times. The V gene is TRBV5-1, the J gene TRBJ2-7; D remains unclear. Germline CDR1 reads SGHRS; CDR2 reads YFSETQ. The CDR3 extends over 15 amino acids. V lost 1 base and J lost 2, with 13 bases in between. CDR3 in amino acids: CASSLSVAVPYEQYF. For the CDR3, the DNA is TGCGCCAGCAGCTTGTCGGTAGCTGTTCCCTACGAGCAGTACTTC.

This clonotype came up many times. V gene TRBV5-1 combines with J gene TRBJ1-1; 11 bases are a match to TRBD1. Germline CDR1 SGHRS, CDR2 YFSETQ. CDR3 length equals 17 residues. J was trimmed by 0 bases and V by 4 bases; bases with no gene match: 8. The CDR3 bases are TGCGCCAGCAGCCGCACCGGGACAGGGGGGATGAACACTGAAGCTTTCTTT. Residues: CASSRTGTGGMNTEAFF.

The chain has TRBV4-1 and TRBJ1-5; possibly TRBD1 for D (6 bases). Germline V gene lookup returns CDR1 MGHRA and CDR2 YSYEKL. V lost 3 bases to trimming and J lost 0 bases, with 15 bases between them. The CDR3 length is 17 residues. The CDR3 loop reads CASSHPGTLYSNQPQHF. The CDR3 DNA is TGCGCCAGCAGCCACCCCGGGACACTTTATAGCAATCAGCCCCAGCATTTT.

The chain links TRBV20-1 to TRBJ1-1; TRBD1 might be the D (6 bases). The CDR3 is 15 amino acids. V dropped 4 bases and J dropped 5 bases, with 20 bases sitting between them. CDR1 and CDR2 from the germline V gene are DFQATT and SNEGSKA (reference sequence). The CDR3: CSATNAGAGSTEAFF. CDR3 nucleotides: TGCAGTGCTACCAATGCAGGGGCGGGGAGTACTGAAGCTTTCTTT.

This chain joins TRBV5-1 and TRBJ2-1; TRBD2 is a possible D gene (5 bases). Looked up from germline, CDR1 is SGHRS and CDR2 is YFSETQ. This CDR3 region has 13 residues. Trimming removed 4 bases at V and 6 bases at J, with 11 bases between. The CDR3 is CASSLTRVNEQFF. The CDR3 DNA reads as TGCGCCAGCAGCCTGACGAGGGTCAATGAGCAGTTCTTC.

The rearrangement uses TRBV20-1 and TRBJ2-3, with 8 bases lining up with TRBD2. CDR3 size: 14 residues. The germline CDR1 and CDR2 sequences are DFQATT and SNEGSKA (reference sequence). After removal of 5 bases from V and 2 bases from J, the junction contained 6 bases not matched to a gene. CDR3 nucleotides: TGCAGTGCTCGGGCGGGGGGTCTCACAGATACGCAGTATTTT. Its protein is CSARAGGLTDTQYF.

The rearrangement joins TRBV20-1 to TRBJ1-5; 7 bases match TRBD1. CDR3 length: 12 residues. CDR1 is DFQATT, CDR2 SNEGSKA, per germline (reference sequence). The ends lost 6 bases at V and 7 bases at J; junction bases unmatched: 6. The CDR3 region is CSAKQGLQPQHF. CDR3 DNA sequence: TGCAGTGCAAAACAGGGGTTACAGCCCCAGCATTTT.